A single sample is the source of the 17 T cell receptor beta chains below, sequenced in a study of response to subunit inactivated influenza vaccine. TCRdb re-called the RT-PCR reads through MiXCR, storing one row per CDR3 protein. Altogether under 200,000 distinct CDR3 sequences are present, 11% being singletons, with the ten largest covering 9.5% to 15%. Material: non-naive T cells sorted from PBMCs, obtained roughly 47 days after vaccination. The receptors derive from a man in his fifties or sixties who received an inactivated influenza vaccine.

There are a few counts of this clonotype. DNA of the CDR3: TGTGCCAGCAGCTTAGAAAGCCGGTGGAGTTCACCCCTCCACTTT. Its translation: CASSLESRWSSPLHF. The chain employs TRBV7-6 and TRBJ1-6, with unresolved D. The V gene's germline CDR1 is SGHVS and CDR2 FNYEAQ. Deletions cut 1 base from V and 9 bases from J, with 13 bases between. The CDR3 is 15 amino acids. The complete variable domain, with remaining parts taken from reference TRBV7-6 and TRBJ1-6, reads GAGVSQSPRYKVTKRGQDVALRCDPISGHVSLYWYRQALGQGPEFLTYFNYEAQQDKSGLPNDRFSAERPEGSISTLTIQRTEQRDSAMYRCASSLESRWSSPLHFGNGTRLTVT.

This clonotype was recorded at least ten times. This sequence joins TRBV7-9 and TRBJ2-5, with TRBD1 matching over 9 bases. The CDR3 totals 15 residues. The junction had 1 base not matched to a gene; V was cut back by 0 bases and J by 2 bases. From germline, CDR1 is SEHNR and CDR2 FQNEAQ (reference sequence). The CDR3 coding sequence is TGTGCCAGCAGCTTAGCCGGGACAGGGCAAGAGACCCAGTACTTC. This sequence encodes CASSLAGTGQETQYF.

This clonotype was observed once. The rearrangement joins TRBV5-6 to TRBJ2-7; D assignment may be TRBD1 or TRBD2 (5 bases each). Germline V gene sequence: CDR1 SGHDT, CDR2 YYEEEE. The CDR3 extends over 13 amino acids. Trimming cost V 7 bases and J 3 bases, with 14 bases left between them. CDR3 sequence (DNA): TGTGCCAGCGGCCCGGGGCTGATCTACGAGCAGTACTTC. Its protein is CASGPGLIYEQYF.

CDR3 bases: TGTGCCAGCAGCTTAGTTCAGGGGGCTACTGGAAACACCATATATTTT. Translated, it gives CASSLVQGATGNTIYF. The chain recombines TRBV7-6 with TRBJ1-3, with 8 bases fitting TRBD1. CDR3 length equals 16 residues. Trimming took 1 base from V and 2 from J; bases not matched to a gene: 4. Germline V gene sequence: CDR1 SGHVS, CDR2 FNYEAQ.

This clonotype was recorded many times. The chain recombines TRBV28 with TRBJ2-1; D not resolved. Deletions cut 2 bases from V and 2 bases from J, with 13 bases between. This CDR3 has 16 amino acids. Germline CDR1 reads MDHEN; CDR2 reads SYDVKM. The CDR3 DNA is TGTGCCAGCAGTTTAATGTCGAAGTTGACCTACAATGAGCAGTTCTTC. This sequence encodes CASSLMSKLTYNEQFF.

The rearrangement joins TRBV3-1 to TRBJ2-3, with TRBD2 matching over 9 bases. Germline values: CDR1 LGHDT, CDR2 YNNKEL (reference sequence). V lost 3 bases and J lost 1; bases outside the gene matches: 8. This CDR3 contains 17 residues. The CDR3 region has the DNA TGTGCCAGCAGCCACCACCGGACTAGCGACCGCACAGATACGCAGTATTTT. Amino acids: CASSHHRTSDRTDTQYF.

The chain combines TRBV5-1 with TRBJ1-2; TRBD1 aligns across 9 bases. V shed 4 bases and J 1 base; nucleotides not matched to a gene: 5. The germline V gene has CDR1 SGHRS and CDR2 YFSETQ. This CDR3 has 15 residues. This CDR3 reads CASSGTGGLNYGYTF. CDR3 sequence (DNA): TGCGCCAGCAGCGGAACAGGGGGCCTTAACTATGGCTACACCTTC.

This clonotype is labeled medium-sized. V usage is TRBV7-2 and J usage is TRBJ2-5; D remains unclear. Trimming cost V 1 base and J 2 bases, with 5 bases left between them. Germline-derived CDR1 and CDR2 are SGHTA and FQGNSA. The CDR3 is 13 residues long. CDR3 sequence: CASSLDSQETQYF. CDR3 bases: TGTGCCAGCAGCTTAGATTCTCAAGAGACCCAGTACTTC.

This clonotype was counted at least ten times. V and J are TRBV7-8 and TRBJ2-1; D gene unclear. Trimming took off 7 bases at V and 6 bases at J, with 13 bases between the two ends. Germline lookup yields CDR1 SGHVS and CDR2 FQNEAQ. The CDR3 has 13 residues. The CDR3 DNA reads TGTGCCAGCACCTACGTCGGCAGCAATGAGCAGTTCTTC. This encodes CASTYVGSNEQFF. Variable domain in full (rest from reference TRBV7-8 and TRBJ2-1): GAGVSQSPRYKVAKRGQDVALRCDPISGHVSLFWYQQALGQGPEFLTYFQNEAQLDKSGLPSDRFFAERPEGSVSTLKIQRTQQEDSAVYLCASTYVGSNEQFFGPGTRLTVL.

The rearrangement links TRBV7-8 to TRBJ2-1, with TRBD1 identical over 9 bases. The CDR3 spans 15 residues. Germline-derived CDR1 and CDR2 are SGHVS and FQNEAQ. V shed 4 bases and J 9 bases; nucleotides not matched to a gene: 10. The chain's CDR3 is CASSSAGTGTLEQFF. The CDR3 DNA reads TGTGCCAGCAGCTCGGCCGGGACAGGGACGCTTGAGCAGTTCTTC. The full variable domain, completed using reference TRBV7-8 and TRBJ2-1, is GAGVSQSPRYKVAKRGQDVALRCDPISGHVSLFWYQQALGQGPEFLTYFQNEAQLDKSGLPSDRFFAERPEGSVSTLKIQRTQQEDSAVYLCASSSAGTGTLEQFFGPGTRLTVL.

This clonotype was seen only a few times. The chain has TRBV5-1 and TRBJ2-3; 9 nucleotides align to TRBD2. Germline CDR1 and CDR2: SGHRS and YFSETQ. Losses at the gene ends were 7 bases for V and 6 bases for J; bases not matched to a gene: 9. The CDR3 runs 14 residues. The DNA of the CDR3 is TGCGCCAGCGGCAGTAGCGGGGGAGTTGATACGCAGTATTTT. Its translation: CASGSSGGVDTQYF.

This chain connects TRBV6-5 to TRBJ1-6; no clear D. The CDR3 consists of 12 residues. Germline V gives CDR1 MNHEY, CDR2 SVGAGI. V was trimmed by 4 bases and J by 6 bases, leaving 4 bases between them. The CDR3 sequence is CASSFVNSPLHF. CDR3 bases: TGTGCCAGCAGTTTCGTTAATTCACCCCTCCACTTT.

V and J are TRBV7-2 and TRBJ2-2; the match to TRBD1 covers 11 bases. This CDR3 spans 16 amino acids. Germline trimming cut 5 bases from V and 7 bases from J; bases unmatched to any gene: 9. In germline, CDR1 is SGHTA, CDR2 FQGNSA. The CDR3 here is CASSLGTGGLVGELFF. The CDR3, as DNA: TGTGCCAGCAGCCTGGGGACAGGGGGGTTAGTCGGGGAGCTGTTTTTT.

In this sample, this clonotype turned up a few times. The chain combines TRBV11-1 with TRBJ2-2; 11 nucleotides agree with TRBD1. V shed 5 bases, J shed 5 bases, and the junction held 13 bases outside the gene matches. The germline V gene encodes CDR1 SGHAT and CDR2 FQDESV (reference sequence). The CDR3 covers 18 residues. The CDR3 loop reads CASSPLPGGQGATGELFF. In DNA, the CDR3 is TGTGCCAGCAGCCCTTTACCGGGAGGACAGGGGGCGACCGGGGAGCTGTTTTTT. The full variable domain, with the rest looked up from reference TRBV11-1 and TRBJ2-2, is EAEVAQSPRYKITEKSQAVAFWCDPISGHATLYWYRQILGQGPELLVQFQDESVVDDSQLPKDRFSAERLKGVDSTLKIQPAELGDSAMYLCASSPLPGGQGATGELFFGEGSRLTVL.

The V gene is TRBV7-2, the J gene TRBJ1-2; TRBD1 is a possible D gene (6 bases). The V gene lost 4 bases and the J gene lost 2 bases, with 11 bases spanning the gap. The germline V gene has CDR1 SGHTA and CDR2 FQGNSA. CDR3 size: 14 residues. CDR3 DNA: TGTGCCAGCAGCTCGGACAGATTCAACTATGGCTACACCTTC. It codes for CASSSDRFNYGYTF.

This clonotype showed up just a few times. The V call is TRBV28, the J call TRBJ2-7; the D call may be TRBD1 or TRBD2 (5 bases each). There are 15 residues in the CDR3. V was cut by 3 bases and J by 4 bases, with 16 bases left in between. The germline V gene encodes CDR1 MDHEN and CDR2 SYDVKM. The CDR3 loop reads CASSFFLSGPYEQYF. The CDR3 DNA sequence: TGTGCCAGCAGTTTTTTCCTCTCGGGACCTTACGAGCAGTACTTC.

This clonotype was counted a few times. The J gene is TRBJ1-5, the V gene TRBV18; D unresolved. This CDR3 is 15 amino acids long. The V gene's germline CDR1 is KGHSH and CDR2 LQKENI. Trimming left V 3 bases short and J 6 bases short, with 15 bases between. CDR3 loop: CASSPSAAVGQPQHF. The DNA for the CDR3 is TGTGCCAGCTCACCTTCGGCCGCGGTAGGTCAGCCCCAGCATTTT.